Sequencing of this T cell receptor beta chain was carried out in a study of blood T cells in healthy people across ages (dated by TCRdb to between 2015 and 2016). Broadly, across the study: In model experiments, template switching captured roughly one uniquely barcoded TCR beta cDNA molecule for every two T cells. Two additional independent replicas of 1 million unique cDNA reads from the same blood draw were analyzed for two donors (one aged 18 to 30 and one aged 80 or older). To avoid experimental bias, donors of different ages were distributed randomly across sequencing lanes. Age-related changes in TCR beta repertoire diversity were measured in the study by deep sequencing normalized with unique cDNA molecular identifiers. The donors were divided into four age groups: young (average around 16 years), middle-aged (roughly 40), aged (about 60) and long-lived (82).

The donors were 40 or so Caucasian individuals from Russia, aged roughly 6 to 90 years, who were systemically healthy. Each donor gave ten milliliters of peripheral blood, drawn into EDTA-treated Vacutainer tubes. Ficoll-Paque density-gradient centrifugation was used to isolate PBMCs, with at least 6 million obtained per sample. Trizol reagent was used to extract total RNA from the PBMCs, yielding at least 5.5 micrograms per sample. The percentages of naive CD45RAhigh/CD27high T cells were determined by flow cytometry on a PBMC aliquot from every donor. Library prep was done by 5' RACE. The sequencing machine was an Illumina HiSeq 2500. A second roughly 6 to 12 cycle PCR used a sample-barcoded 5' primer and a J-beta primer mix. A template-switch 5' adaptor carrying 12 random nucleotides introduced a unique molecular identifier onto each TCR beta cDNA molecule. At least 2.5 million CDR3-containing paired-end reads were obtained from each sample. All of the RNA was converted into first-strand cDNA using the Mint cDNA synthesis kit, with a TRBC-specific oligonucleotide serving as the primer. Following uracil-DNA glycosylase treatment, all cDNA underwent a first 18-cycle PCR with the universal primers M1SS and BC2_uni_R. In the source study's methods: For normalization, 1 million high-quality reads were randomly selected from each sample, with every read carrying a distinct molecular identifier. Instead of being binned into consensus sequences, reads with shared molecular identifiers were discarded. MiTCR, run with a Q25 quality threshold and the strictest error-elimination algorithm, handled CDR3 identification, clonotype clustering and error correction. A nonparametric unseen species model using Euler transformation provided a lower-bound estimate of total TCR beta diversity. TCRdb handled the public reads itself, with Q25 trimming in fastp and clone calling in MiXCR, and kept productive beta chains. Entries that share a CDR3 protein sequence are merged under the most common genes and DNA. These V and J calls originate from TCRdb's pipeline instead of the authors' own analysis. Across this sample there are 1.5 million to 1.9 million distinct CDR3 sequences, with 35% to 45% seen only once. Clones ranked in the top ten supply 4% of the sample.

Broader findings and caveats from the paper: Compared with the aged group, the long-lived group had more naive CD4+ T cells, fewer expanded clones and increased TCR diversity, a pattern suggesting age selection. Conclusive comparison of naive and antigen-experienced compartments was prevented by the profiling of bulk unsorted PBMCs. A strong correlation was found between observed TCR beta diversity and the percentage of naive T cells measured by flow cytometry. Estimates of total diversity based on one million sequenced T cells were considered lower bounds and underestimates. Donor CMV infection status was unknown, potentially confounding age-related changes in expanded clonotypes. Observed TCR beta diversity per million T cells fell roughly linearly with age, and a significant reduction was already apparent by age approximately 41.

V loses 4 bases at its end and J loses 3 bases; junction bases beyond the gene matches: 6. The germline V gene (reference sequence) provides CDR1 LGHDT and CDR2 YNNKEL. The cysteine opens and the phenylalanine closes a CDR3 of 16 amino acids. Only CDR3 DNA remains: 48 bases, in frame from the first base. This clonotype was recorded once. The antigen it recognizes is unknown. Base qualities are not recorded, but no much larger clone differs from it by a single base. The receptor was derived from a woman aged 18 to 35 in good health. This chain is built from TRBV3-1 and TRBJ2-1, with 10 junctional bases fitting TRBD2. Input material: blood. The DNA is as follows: TGTGCCAGCAGCCCCGGACTAGCGGCTCTCTACAATGAGCAGTTCTTC. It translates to CASSPGLAALYNEQFF.